This T cell receptor beta chain stems from a study of regulatory T cells in long-lasting Graves disease. This clonotype occurred many times. Time point specified: newly diagnosed GD, antithyroid drugs for less than 3 months. PBMC RNA was the source of the TCR library. The authors built TCR beta libraries using iRepertoire HTBI primers and Arm-PCR of CDR3 regions. TCRdb analysed the multiplex PCR reads with MiXCR anew, one entry per CDR3 protein. The data show more than 350,000 distinct CDR3 sequences, with under 15% seen just once and approximately 15% held by the top ten. The same data also contributed to another study, on T cells in Graves' hyperthyroidism and ophthalmopathy. That report adds: HTBI primers were employed in a first-round RT-PCR of the TCR CDR3.

This clonotype originated in a woman under 40 with Graves disease. The sample consisted of peripheral blood mononuclear cells (PBMCs), taken at new diagnosis, from a patient treated with antithyroid drugs.

CDR3 amino acids: CASTPPSGPISTDTQYF. Here the CDR3 DNA reads TGTGCCAGCACCCCCCCTAGCGGGCCCATCAGCACAGATACGCAGTATTTT. V is TRBV6-1 and J is TRBJ2-3, with 8 nucleotides matching TRBD2. The CDR3 spans 17 residues. Losses at the gene ends were 7 bases for V and 0 bases for J; bases not matched to a gene: 12. CDR1 MNHNS and CDR2 SASEGT come from the germline V gene.